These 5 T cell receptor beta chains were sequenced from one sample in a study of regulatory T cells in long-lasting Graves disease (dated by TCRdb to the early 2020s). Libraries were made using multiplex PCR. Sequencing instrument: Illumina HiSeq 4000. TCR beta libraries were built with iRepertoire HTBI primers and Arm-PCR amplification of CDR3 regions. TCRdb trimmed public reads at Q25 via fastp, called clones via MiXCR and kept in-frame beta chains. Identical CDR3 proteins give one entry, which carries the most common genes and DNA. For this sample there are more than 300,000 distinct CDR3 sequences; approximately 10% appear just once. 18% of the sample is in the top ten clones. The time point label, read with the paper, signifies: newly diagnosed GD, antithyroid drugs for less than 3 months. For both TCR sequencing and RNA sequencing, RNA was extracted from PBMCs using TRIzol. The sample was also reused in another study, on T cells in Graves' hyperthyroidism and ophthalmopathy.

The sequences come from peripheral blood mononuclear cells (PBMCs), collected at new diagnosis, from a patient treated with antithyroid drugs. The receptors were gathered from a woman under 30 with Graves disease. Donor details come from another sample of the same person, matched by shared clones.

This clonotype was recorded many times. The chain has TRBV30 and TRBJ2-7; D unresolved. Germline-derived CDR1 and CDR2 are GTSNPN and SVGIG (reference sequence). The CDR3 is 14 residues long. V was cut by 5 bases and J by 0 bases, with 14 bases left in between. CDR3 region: CAWASVAFSYEQYF. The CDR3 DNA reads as TGTGCCTGGGCCTCGGTAGCATTCTCCTACGAGCAGTACTTC.

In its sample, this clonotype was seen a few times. The CDR3 nucleotides read TGTGCCAGCAGCCAAGATCAAGGAATTTCATACCTCTATGGCTACACCTTC. Its translation: CASSQDQGISYLYGYTF. The J gene is TRBJ1-2, the V gene TRBV14; D gene uncertain. The CDR3 is 17 residues long. The V gene lost 0 bases and the J gene lost 4 bases, with 18 bases spanning the gap. Germline V CDR1 and CDR2: SGHDN, FVKESK.

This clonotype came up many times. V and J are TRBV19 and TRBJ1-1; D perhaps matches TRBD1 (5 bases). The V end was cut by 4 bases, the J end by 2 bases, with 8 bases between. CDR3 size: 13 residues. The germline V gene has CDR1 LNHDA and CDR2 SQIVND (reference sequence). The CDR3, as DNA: TGTGCCAGTAGTACCCGGGGCAACACTGAAGCTTTCTTT. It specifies CASSTRGNTEAFF.

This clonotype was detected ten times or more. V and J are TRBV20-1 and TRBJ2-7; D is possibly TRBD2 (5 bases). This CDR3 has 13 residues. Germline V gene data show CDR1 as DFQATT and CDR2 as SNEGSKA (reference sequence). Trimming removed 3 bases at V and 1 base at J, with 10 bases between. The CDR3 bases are TGCAGTGCTAGGCTAGCAGCTTCCTACGAGCAGTACTTC. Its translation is CSARLAASYEQYF.

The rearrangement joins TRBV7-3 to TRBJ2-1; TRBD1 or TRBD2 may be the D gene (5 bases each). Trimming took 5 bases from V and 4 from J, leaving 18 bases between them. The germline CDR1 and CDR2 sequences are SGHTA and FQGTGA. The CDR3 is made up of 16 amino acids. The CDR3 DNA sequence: TGTGCCAGCAGCCTAAGTGGGGGAGTAGGGTACAATGAGCAGTTCTTC. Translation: CASSLSGGVGYNEQFF.